This paragraph reports one TCR beta chain. The repertoire was sequenced with immunoSEQ multiplex PCR; TCRdb's copy has only in-frame clones and lacks some. This table has more than 70,000 clones, approximately 94% appearing once. V lost 4 bases to trimming and J lost 2 bases, with 8 bases between them. Germline V gene data show CDR1 as LGHDT and CDR2 as YNNKEL (reference sequence). The CDR3 is 13 amino acids. The data were taken from a study of control samples from healthy donors and cancer patients. The clonotype originates from a woman younger than 45 in good health. The material sequenced was blood. V gene TRBV3-1 (or the pseudogene TRBV3-2) combines with J gene TRBJ1-2; no firm D call. CDR3 sequence: CASSRDGNYGYTF. CDR3 nucleotides: TGTGCCAGCAGCCGCGACGGGAACTATGGCTACACCTTC.